A selection of T cell receptor beta chains follows, all from one sample in a study of blood T cells in healthy people across ages. TCRdb recomputed calls from the 5' RACE reads with MiXCR, one row per CDR3 protein. Among approximately 1.5 million distinct CDR3 sequences listed, approximately 43% were seen once. The sequenced sample was blood. These receptors came from a woman aged 18-29 years in good health. The CDR3 runs from the conserved cysteine through the conserved F or W. Each record gives: V gene, clone size, D gene, J gene, CDR3 DNA, CDR3 protein. The D gene is left open where the match is weak. Size values are once, few and many counts, or a class for expanded clones, and some rows have none.

V: TRBV7-2
size: NA
D: NA
J: TRBJ1-2
DNA: TGTGCCAGCAGCTTTGGGGGAGGTATCTCTGGCTACACCTTC
CDR3: CASSFGGGISGYTF

V: TRBV20-1
size: once
D: NA
J: TRBJ1-2
DNA: TGCAGTGCTAGACCCCTCCCAGGAGACTATGGCTACACCTTC
CDR3: CSARPLPGDYGYTF

V: TRBV5-1
size: many
D: TRBD1
J: TRBJ1-5
DNA: TGCGCCAGCAGCTTGGGACAGGGAAGCAATCAGCCCCAGCATTTT
CDR3: CASSLGQGSNQPQHF

V: TRBV6-5
size: once
D: TRBD1
J: TRBJ2-1
DNA: TGTGCCAGCAGTTACAATCCGGACAGGGGAAATGAGCAGTTCTTC
CDR3: CASSYNPDRGNEQFF

V: TRBV28
size: NA
D: TRBD1
J: TRBJ2-7
DNA: TGTGCCAGCAGTTTACTTACCCTAGGGACAGAGAACTACGAGCAGTACTTC
CDR3: CASSLLTLGTENYEQYF

V: TRBV29-1
size: few
D: NA
J: TRBJ2-7
DNA: TGCAGCGTTGAAGATCCCGGGAGCTACTACGAGCAGTACTTC
CDR3: CSVEDPGSYYEQYF

V: TRBV29-1
size: few
D: NA
J: TRBJ2-7
DNA: TGCAGCGCCGAGGCGGACTACGAGCAGTACTTC
CDR3: CSAEADYEQYF

V: TRBV27
size: many
D: NA
J: TRBJ2-1
DNA: TGTGCCAGCAGTCGCGGCTCCTACAATGAGCAGTTCTTC
CDR3: CASSRGSYNEQFF

V: TRBV6-5
size: few
D: NA
J: TRBJ2-7
DNA: TGTGCCAGCAGTTACTCGGGTGTCCGCGAGCAGTACTTC
CDR3: CASSYSGVREQYF

V: TRBV5-6
size: few
D: NA
J: TRBJ2-7
DNA: TGTGCCAGCAGCTTGGAGTTTCGGGAGCAGTACTTC
CDR3: CASSLEFREQYF

V: TRBV12-5
size: few
D: NA
J: TRBJ2-1
DNA: TGTGCTAGTGGTTCCGACTACAATGAGCAGTTCTTC
CDR3: CASGSDYNEQFF

V: TRBV29-1
size: NA
D: NA
J: TRBJ2-7
DNA: TGCAGCGTTCAGGGAGCCGCCGAGCAGTACTTC
CDR3: CSVQGAAEQYF

V: TRBV27
size: NA
D: TRBD1
J: TRBJ1-2
DNA: TGTGCCAGCAGTTTTCTCGGACAGGACCATTATGGCTACACCTTC
CDR3: CASSFLGQDHYGYTF

V: TRBV7-9
size: NA
D: NA
J: TRBJ1-5
DNA: TGTGCCAGCAGCCGCCGCTATAGCAATCAGCCCCAGCATTTT
CDR3: CASSRRYSNQPQHF

V: TRBV25-1
size: NA
D: NA
J: TRBJ1-5
DNA: TGTGCCAGCAGTGAAGGGAACAATCAGCCCCAGCATTTT
CDR3: CASSEGNNQPQHF

V: TRBV7-9
size: few
D: TRBD1
J: TRBJ2-1
DNA: TGTGCCAGCAGCGCGAGACAGGGTCATCAGTTCTTC
CDR3: CASSARQGHQFF

V: TRBV7-9
size: few
D: TRBD1
J: TRBJ2-3
DNA: TGTGCCAGCAGCTCACCGGGACAGGGACGGACGCAGTATTTT
CDR3: CASSSPGQGRTQYF

V: TRBV3-1
size: NA
D: TRBD1
J: TRBJ1-2
DNA: TGTGCCAGCAGCCCCAACGGGGACAGGGGTGGCTACACCTTC
CDR3: CASSPNGDRGGYTF

V: TRBV4-3
size: few
D: NA
J: TRBJ2-6
DNA: TGCGCCAGCAGCCAAGCGACAGGTTCCTCTGGGGCCAACGTCCTGACTTTC
CDR3: CASSQATGSSGANVLTF

V: TRBV13
size: few
D: TRBD1
J: TRBJ2-1
DNA: TGTGCCAGCAGCATAGACAGGGTTAACAATGAGCAGTTCTTC
CDR3: CASSIDRVNNEQFF

V: TRBV4-2
size: NA
D: NA
J: TRBJ1-4
DNA: TGTGCCAGCAGCCAAGACCCTCGGGGGAGGTATGAAAAACTGTTTTTT
CDR3: CASSQDPRGRYEKLFF

V: TRBV30
size: NA
D: NA
J: TRBJ1-6
DNA: TGTGCCTGGAGTGTCAAAAGCGGGGCAGGGCTCTATAATTCACCCCTCCACTTT
CDR3: CAWSVKSGAGLYNSPLHF

V: TRBV6-4
size: many
D: TRBD2
J: TRBJ2-1
DNA: TGTGCCAGCAGTGACTCTAGCGGGGGGGCCAATGAGCAGTTCTTC
CDR3: CASSDSSGGANEQFF

V: TRBV11-2
size: NA
D: TRBD2
J: TRBJ2-5
DNA: TGTGCCAGCAGCGAACAAAGCGGGATTGGTGCCAATGAGCAGTACTTC
CDR3: CASSEQSGIGANEQYF

V: TRBV11-2
size: few
D: NA
J: TRBJ1-1
DNA: TGTGCCAGCAGTAAAGGGGGGGTGAACACTGAAGCTTTCTTT
CDR3: CASSKGGVNTEAFF

V: TRBV29-1
size: NA
D: NA
J: TRBJ2-7
DNA: TGCAGCGTAGATAGCGGGACAGGGTCCTACGAGCAGTACTTC
CDR3: CSVDSGTGSYEQYF

V: TRBV7-2
size: NA
D: TRBD2
J: TRBJ2-5
DNA: TGTGCCAGCCGCGCGGGGGGTCCCCAAGAGACCCAGTACTTC
CDR3: CASRAGGPQETQYF

V: TRBV9
size: NA
D: TRBD1
J: TRBJ1-1
DNA: TGTGCCAGCAGCGTAGTGGGACAGGGGGACTCTGAAGCTTTCTTT
CDR3: CASSVVGQGDSEAFF

V: TRBV29-1
size: NA
D: NA
J: TRBJ1-1
DNA: TGCAGCGTCATACGGGGCCTGACCGGTGAAGCTTTCTTT
CDR3: CSVIRGLTGEAFF

V: TRBV12-3/TRBV12-4
size: NA
D: NA
J: TRBJ1-1
DNA: TGTGCCAGCGGAAAGGACGGGGACACTGAAGCTTTCTTT
CDR3: CASGKDGDTEAFF

V: TRBV5-1
size: NA
D: TRBD1
J: TRBJ2-3
DNA: TGCGCCCGAAGGACAGGGCCCACAGATACGCAGTATTTT
CDR3: CARRTGPTDTQYF

V: TRBV5-1
size: NA
D: TRBD2
J: TRBJ2-3
DNA: TGCGCCGGCAGCTTGGCCACTAGCGGCACAGATACGCAGTATTTT
CDR3: CAGSLATSGTDTQYF

V: TRBV12-3/TRBV12-4
size: few
D: NA
J: TRBJ2-1
DNA: TGTGCCAGCAGTTTATCACTCCGGACACCGAGCTCCTACAATGAGCAGTTCTTC
CDR3: CASSLSLRTPSSYNEQFF

V: TRBV7-2
size: NA
D: NA
J: TRBJ2-7
DNA: TGTGCCAGCACCCCCTCTTCGGATTTCTACGAGCAGTACTTC
CDR3: CASTPSSDFYEQYF

V: TRBV7-9
size: few
D: NA
J: TRBJ2-7
DNA: TGTGCCAGCAGCTGGGGTGCCGAGCAGTACTTC
CDR3: CASSWGAEQYF

V: TRBV27
size: NA
D: TRBD1
J: TRBJ1-4
DNA: TGTGCCAGCAGTCCAGGGGGACACAGGCTGTTTTTT
CDR3: CASSPGGHRLFF

V: TRBV7-2
size: few
D: TRBD2
J: TRBJ2-3
DNA: TGTGCCAGCAGCTTAGAACTAGCGGGAGGGCGAGACACAGATACGCAGTATTTT
CDR3: CASSLELAGGRDTDTQYF

V: TRBV12-3/TRBV12-4
size: few
D: NA
J: TRBJ2-5
DNA: TGTGCCAGCAGTTTGGAGGGAGATCCAGTTTTTGAGCAGTACTTC
CDR3: CASSLEGDPVFEQYF

V: TRBV12-3/TRBV12-4
size: NA
D: TRBD2
J: TRBJ2-1
DNA: TGTGCCAGCAGTACGCGTAGGACTAGCGGGGGGCTGGATGAGCAGTTCTTC
CDR3: CASSTRRTSGGLDEQFF

V: TRBV12-3/TRBV12-4
size: once
D: TRBD2
J: TRBJ2-7
DNA: TGTGCCAGCAGTTTTTTTGGCGCGGGAGGGAGGAATGAGCAGTACTTC
CDR3: CASSFFGAGGRNEQYF

V: TRBV7-2
size: NA
D: NA
J: TRBJ2-7
DNA: TGTGCCAGCAGCTTAGGGCTAGCTCTCAACTCCTACGAGCAGTACTTC
CDR3: CASSLGLALNSYEQYF

V: TRBV7-2
size: few
D: NA
J: TRBJ2-3
DNA: TGTGCCAGCAGCTTCCCCTCCGACTGGCTCCAGGGCACAGATACGCAGTATTTT
CDR3: CASSFPSDWLQGTDTQYF

V: TRBV11-2
size: NA
D: NA
J: TRBJ1-3
DNA: TGTGCCAGCAGCTGGAATTCTGGAAACACCATATATTTT
CDR3: CASSWNSGNTIYF

V: TRBV5-5
size: NA
D: TRBD1
J: TRBJ1-2
DNA: TGTGCCAGCAGCCCCCCAAACAGGGGTCCCAGCTATGGCTACACCTTC
CDR3: CASSPPNRGPSYGYTF

V: TRBV24-1
size: NA
D: NA
J: TRBJ2-6
DNA: TGTGCCACCAGTGCAGCAGACAGCTCTGGGGCCAACGTCCTGACTTTC
CDR3: CATSAADSSGANVLTF

V: TRBV20-1
size: few
D: TRBD2
J: TRBJ2-4
DNA: TGCAGTGCTAGAGGGACTAGCGGGGGGTTTTCGGGCAAAAACATTCAGTACTTC
CDR3: CSARGTSGGFSGKNIQYF

V: TRBV12-3/TRBV12-4
size: NA
D: TRBD2
J: TRBJ2-1
DNA: TGTGCCAGCAGTTTAGCTGCGCTAGCGGGAGGCGATGAGCAGTTCTTC
CDR3: CASSLAALAGGDEQFF

V: TRBV29-1
size: once
D: NA
J: TRBJ2-3
DNA: TGCAGCGTTGAAAGCGGGACAGATACGCAGTATTTT
CDR3: CSVESGTDTQYF

V: TRBV12-3/TRBV12-4
size: NA
D: NA
J: TRBJ2-1
DNA: TGTGCCAGCAGTCGACAGTCTTGGGAGCAGTTCTTC
CDR3: CASSRQSWEQFF

V: TRBV6-2/TRBV6-3
size: once
D: NA
J: TRBJ1-5
DNA: TGTGCCAGCAGTTCCTCCCGGGGAGGGCCCCTGGAGCCCCAGCATTTT
CDR3: CASSSSRGGPLEPQHF

V: TRBV6-2/TRBV6-3
size: NA
D: TRBD2
J: TRBJ2-3
DNA: TGTGCCAGCGCCCCAGCGGGAGGAATGGATACGCAGTATTTT
CDR3: CASAPAGGMDTQYF

V: TRBV20-1
size: few
D: NA
J: TRBJ2-1
DNA: TGCAGTGCTAGTACTAAAGTGGATTACAATGAGCAGTTCTTC
CDR3: CSASTKVDYNEQFF

V: TRBV7-9
size: NA
D: TRBD2
J: TRBJ2-7
DNA: TGTGCCAGCAGCCTCGGACTAGCGAAGAAGAACAATGAGCAGTACTTC
CDR3: CASSLGLAKKNNEQYF

V: TRBV29-1
size: NA
D: NA
J: TRBJ2-6
DNA: TGCAGCGTTGAGTTCAGGAAACGAGCTGGGGCCAACGTCCTGACTTTC
CDR3: CSVEFRKRAGANVLTF

V: TRBV11-2
size: NA
D: TRBD2
J: TRBJ2-1
DNA: TGTGCCAGCAGCCCGAGACAACTAGCGGGGTCCTACAATGAGCAGTTCTTC
CDR3: CASSPRQLAGSYNEQFF